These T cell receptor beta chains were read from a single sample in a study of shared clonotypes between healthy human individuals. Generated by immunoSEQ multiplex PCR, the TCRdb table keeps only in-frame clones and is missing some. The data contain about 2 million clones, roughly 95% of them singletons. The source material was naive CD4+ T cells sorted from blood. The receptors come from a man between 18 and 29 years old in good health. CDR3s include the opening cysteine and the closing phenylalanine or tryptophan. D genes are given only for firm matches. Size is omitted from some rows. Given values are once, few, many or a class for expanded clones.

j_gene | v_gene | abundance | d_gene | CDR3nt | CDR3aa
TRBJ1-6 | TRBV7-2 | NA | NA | TGTGCCAGCAGCTTCAAAGGAGGGGGTACGGCCCCCCTCCACTTT | CASSFKGGGTAPLHF
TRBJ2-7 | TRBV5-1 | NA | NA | TGCGCCAGCAGCTTAGACAGGCCGGAGGGCGAGCAGTACTTC | CASSLDRPEGEQYF
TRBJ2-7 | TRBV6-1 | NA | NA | TGTGCCAGCAGTGAGAGGGCAGGACCCTACGAGCAGTACTTC | CASSERAGPYEQYF
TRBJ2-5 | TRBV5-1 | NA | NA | TGCGCCAGCAGCTTGGCAGCGGGACAGACTCAAGAGACCCAGTACTTC | CASSLAAGQTQETQYF
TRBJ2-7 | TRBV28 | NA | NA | TGTGCCAGCAGTAACCCCCCAGGGAAGGGCGAGCAGTACTTC | CASSNPPGKGEQYF
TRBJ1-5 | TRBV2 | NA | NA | TGTGCCAGCAGTGGAGGAGTTAGCAATCAGCCCCAGCATTTT | CASSGGVSNQPQHF
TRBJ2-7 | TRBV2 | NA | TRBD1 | TGTGCCAGCAGCAGGGGGAACTACGAGCAGTACTTC | CASSRGNYEQYF
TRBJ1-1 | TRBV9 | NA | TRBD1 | TGTGCCAGCAGCGTATCCGACAGGGTCAACACTGAAGCTTTCTTT | CASSVSDRVNTEAFF
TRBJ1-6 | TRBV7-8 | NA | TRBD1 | TGTGCCAGCAGCTTCGGGACAGAAAATTCACCCCTCCACTTT | CASSFGTENSPLHF
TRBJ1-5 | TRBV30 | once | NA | TGTGCCTGGAGTCCCGGGACTTACCCCAATCAGCCCCAGCATTTT | CAWSPGTYPNQPQHF
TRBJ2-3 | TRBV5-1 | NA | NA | TGCGCCAGCAGCCGGACGACAGATACGCAGTATTTT | CASSRTTDTQYF
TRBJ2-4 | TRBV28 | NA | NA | TGTGCCAGCAGTTTAAGCGTCGGAAACATTCAGTACTTC | CASSLSVGNIQYF
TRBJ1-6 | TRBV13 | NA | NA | TGTGCCAGCAGCTTAGGGAGTTCCTATAATTCACCCCTCCACTTT | CASSLGSSYNSPLHF
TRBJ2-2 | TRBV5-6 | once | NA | TGTGCCAGCAGCTTGGCCCTGGACAGTTTGAACACCGGGGAGCTGTTTTTT | CASSLALDSLNTGELFF
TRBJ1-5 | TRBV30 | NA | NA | TGTGCCTGGAGTGTCGGGGGCAATCAGCCCCAGCATTTT | CAWSVGGNQPQHF
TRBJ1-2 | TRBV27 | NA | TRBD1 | TGTGCCAGCAGTTCACAGGGGGGAGGCTATGGCTACACCTTC | CASSSQGGGYGYTF
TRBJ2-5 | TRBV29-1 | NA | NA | TGCAGCGTTCTGAAGAACCAAGAGACCCAGTACTTC | CSVLKNQETQYF
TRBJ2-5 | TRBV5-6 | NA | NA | TGTGCCAGCAGCTTGGACGGACGGTCCCAAGAGACCCAGTACTTC | CASSLDGRSQETQYF
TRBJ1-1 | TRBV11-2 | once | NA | TGTGCCAGCAGCCATCGGGCCCTTGGAGAAGCTTTCTTT | CASSHRALGEAFF
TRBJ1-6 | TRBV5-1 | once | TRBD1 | TGCGCCAGCAGCGGACAACAGGGGGATACGGGATCACCCCTCCACTTT | CASSGQQGDTGSPLHF
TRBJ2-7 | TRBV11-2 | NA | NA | TGTGCCAGCAGCTTAGATAGCTGGGGGAGTTCCTACGAGCAGTACTTC | CASSLDSWGSSYEQYF
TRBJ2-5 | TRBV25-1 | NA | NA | TGTGCCAGCAGTGAAACCAGGAGTTCGGCCCAGTACTTC | CASSETRSSAQYF
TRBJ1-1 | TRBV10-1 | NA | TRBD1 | TGCGCCAGCAGAGGGCACCTTAGGACAGGCCTTTTCACTGAAGCTTTCTTT | CASRGHLRTGLFTEAFF
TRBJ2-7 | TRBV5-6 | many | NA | TGTGCCAGCAGCAAAACAGGGAGCTCCTACGAGCAGTACTTC | CASSKTGSSYEQYF
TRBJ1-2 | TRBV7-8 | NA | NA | TGTGCCAGCAGCTTAGGCAGGGAAGGAGATGGCTACACCTTC | CASSLGREGDGYTF
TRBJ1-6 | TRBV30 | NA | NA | TGTGCCTGGAGTCCCCTTCGAGGGTTCAATTCACCCCTCCACTTT | CAWSPLRGFNSPLHF
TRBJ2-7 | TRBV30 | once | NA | TGTGCCTGGAGTCCACAGGGTGCCCAGAAAACCTACGAGCAGTACTTC | CAWSPQGAQKTYEQYF
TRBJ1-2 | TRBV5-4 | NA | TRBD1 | TGTGCCAGCAGCGCGACCCCGGGACAGAGCTATGGCTACACCTTC | CASSATPGQSYGYTF
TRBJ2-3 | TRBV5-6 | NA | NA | TGTGCCAGCAGGCCCGGCTGGGCGGGCACAGATACGCAGTATTTT | CASRPGWAGTDTQYF
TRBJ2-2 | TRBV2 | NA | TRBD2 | TGTGCCAGCAGTGTTCTAGCGGGAAACACCGGGGAGCTGTTTTTT | CASSVLAGNTGELFF
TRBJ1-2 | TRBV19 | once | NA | TGTGCCAGTAGTCCCGGCGCAGGATCCAATAACTATGGCTACACCTTC | CASSPGAGSNNYGYTF
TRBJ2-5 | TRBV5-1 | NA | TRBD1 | TGCGCCAGCAGCGCGACTCCGGGACAGCAAGAGACCCAGTACTTC | CASSATPGQQETQYF
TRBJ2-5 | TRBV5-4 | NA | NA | TGTGCCAGCAGCTTGGTTCTGGGGGAGACCCAGTACTTC | CASSLVLGETQYF
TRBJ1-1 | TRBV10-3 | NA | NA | TGTGCCATCATGGAGGGGGGCTCCGTGAACACTGAAGCTTTCTTT | CAIMEGGSVNTEAFF
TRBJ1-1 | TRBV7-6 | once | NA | TGTGCCAGCAGCCTGACATTGAACACTGAAGCTTTCTTT | CASSLTLNTEAFF